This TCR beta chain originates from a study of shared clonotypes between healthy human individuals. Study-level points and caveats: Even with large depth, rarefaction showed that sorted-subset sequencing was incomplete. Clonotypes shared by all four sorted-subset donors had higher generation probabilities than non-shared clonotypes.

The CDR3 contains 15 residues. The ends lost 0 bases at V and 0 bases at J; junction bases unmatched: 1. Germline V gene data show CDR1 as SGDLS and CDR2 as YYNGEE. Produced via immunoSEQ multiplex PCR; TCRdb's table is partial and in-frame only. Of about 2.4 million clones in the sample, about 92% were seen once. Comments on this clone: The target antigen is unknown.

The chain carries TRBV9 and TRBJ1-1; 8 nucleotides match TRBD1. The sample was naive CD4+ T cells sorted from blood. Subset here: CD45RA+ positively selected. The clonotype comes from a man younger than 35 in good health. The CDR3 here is CASSVAGGLNTEAFF. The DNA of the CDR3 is TGTGCCAGCAGCGTAGCAGGGGGCCTGAACACTGAAGCTTTCTTT.